This TCR beta chain was sequenced for a study of blood T cell repertoires in COVID-19. Study information: Italy, Spain and the United States were the sources of the convalescent and acute COVID-19 samples. T cells, B-cell-depleted T cells, or PBMCs supplied cDNA or gDNA.

Germline-derived CDR1 and CDR2 are SGHNT and YENEEA. The junction had 8 bases not matched to a gene; V was cut back by 4 bases and J by 6 bases. The CDR3 is made up of 17 amino acids. Methods used by the authors: Scientists estimated how many nucleated cells there were by amplifying reference gene primers. The data were produced by immunoSEQ multiplex PCR, yet TCRdb's version contains in-frame clones alone and is incomplete. From that table come the V and J calls and clone size; the DNA was used to work out D and trimming. The table shows 210,000 or so clones, with about 86% occurring only once. The clonotype comes from a man between 50 and 59 years old with active or convalescent COVID-19. This chain connects TRBV11-3 to TRBJ2-3; 15 nucleotides line up with TRBD2. Source material: peripheral blood. DNA for the CDR3: TGTGCCAGCAGCTCCGCCGGACTAGCGGGGGGGCCTGATACGCAGTATTTT. It specifies CASSSAGLAGGPDTQYF.